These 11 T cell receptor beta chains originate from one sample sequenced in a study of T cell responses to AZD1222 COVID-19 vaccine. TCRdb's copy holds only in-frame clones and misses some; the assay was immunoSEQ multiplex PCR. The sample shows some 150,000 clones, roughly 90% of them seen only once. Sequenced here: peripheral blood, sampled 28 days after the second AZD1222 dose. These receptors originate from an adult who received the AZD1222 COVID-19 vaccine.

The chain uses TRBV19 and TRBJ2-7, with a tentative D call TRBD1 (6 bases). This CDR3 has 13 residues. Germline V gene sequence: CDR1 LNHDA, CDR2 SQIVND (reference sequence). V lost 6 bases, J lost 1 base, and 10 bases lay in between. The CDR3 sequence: CASSPGVSYEQYF. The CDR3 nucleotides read TGTGCCAGTAGCCCAGGGGTTTCCTACGAGCAGTACTTC.

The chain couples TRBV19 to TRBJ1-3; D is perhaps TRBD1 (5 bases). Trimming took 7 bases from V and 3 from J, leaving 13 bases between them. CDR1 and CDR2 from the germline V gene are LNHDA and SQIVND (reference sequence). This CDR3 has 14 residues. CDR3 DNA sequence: TGTGCCAGTACGATGGGGGGTGTTGGAAACACCATATATTTT. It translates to CASTMGGVGNTIYF. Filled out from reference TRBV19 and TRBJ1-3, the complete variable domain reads DGGITQSPKYLFRKEGQNVTLSCEQNLNHDAMYWYRQDPGQGLRLIYYSQIVNDFQKGDIAEGYSVSREKKESFPLTVTSAQKNPTAFYLCASTMGGVGNTIYFGEGSWLTVV.

CDR3 sequence (DNA): TGTGCCAGCAGTCCCCGGGACCACGGGACCCAGTACTTC. Protein product: CASSPRDHGTQYF. This rearrangement joins TRBV7-2 to TRBJ2-5; possibly TRBD1 or TRBD2 for D (5 bases each). V lost 6 bases to trimming and J lost 7 bases, with 15 bases between them. Germline CDR1 SGHTA, CDR2 FQGNSA. This CDR3 has 13 amino acids.

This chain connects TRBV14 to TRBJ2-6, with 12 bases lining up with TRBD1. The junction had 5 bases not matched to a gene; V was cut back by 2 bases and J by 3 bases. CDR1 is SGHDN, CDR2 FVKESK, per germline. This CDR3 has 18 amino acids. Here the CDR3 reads CASSQRGTGGLGANVLTF. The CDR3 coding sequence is TGTGCCAGCAGCCAAAGGGGGACAGGGGGCCTTGGGGCCAACGTCCTGACTTTC.

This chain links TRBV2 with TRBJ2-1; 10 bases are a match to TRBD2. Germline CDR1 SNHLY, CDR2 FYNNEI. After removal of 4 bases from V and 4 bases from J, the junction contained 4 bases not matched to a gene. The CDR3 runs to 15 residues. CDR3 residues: CASSVAAGGYNEQFF. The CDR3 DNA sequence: TGTGCCAGCAGTGTAGCAGCGGGGGGGTACAATGAGCAGTTCTTC.

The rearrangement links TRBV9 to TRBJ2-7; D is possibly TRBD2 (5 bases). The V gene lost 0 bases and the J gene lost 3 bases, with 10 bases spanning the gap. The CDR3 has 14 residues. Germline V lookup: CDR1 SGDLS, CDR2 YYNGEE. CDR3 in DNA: TGTGCCAGCAGCGTAGGCATAGGGAGCTACGAGCAGTACTTC. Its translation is CASSVGIGSYEQYF.

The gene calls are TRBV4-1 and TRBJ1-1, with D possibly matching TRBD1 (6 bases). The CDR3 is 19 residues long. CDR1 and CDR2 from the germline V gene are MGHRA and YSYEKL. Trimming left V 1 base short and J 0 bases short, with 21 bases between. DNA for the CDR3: TGCGCCAGCAGCCAAGGGGCACAGGGCTGGGGCCGGATGAACACTGAAGCTTTCTTT. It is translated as CASSQGAQGWGRMNTEAFF.

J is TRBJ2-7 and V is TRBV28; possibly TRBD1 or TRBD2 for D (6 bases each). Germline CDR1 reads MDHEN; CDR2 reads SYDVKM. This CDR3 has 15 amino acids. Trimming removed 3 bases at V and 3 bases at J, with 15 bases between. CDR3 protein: CASSFIAGQVYEQYF. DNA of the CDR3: TGTGCCAGCAGTTTTATTGCGGGACAAGTCTACGAGCAGTACTTC.

CDR3 residues: CASSSPGDGFYGYTF. CDR3 nucleotides: TGTGCCAGCAGCTCACCCGGCGACGGGTTCTATGGCTACACCTTC. The genes are TRBV3-1 (or the pseudogene TRBV3-2) and TRBJ1-2; D gene uncertain. The CDR3 is 15 residues long. Trimming removed 5 bases from V and 4 bases from J, with 17 bases in between. The V gene's germline CDR1 is LGHDT and CDR2 YNNKEL (reference sequence).

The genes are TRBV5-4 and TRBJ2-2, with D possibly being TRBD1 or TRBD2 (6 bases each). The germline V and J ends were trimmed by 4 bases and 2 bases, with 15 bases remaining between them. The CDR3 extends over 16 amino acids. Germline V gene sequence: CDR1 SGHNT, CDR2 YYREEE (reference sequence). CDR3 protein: CASSLGGRANTGELFF. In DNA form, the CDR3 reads TGTGCCAGCAGCCTGGGGGGCAGGGCAAACACCGGGGAGCTGTTTTTT.

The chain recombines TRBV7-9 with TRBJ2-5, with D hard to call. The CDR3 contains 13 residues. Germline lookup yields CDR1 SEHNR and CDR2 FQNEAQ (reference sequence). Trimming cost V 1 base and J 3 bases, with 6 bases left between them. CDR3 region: CASSLVAEETQYF. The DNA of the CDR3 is TGTGCCAGCAGCTTAGTTGCGGAAGAGACCCAGTACTTC.